The TCR beta chain under discussion was sequenced for a study of OX40 agonist ivuxolimab in advanced cancers. Only in-frame clones appear in the TCRdb table, and some are missing; sequencing was by immunoSEQ multiplex PCR. The table includes 30,000 to 40,000 clones, around 87% detected once. The specimen comprised CD4+ or CD8+ T cells sorted from blood, sampled in a trial of the OX40 agonist ivuxolimab. This sequence was found in an adult with an advanced solid tumor such as melanoma, head and neck, liver or kidney cancer.

The CDR3 DNA sequence: TGTGCCATCAGTGAGTTCGGGACTAGCGGGAGTATTGACGGGGAGCTGTTTTTT. Translating gives CAISEFGTSGSIDGELFF. V and J are TRBV10-3 and TRBJ2-2; the match to TRBD2 covers 14 bases. Trimming took 1 base from V and 7 from J; bases not matched to a gene: 8. This CDR3 comprises 18 residues. Germline CDR1 is ENHRY and CDR2 is SYGVKD.